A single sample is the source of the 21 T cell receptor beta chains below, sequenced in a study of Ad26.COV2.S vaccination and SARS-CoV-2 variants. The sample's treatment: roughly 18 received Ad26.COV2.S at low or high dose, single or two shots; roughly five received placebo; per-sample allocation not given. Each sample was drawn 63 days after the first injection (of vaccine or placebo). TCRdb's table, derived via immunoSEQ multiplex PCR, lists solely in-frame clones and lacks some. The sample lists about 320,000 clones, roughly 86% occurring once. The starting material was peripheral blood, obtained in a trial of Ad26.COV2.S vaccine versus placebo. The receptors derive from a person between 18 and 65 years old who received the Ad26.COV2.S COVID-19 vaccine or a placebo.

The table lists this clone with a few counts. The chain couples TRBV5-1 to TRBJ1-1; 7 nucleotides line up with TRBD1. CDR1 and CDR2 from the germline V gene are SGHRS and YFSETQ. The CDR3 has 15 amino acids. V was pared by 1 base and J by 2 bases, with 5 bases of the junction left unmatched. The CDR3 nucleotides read TGCGCCAGCAGCTTGACGACAGGGACCAACACTGAAGCTTTCTTT. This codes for CASSLTTGTNTEAFF. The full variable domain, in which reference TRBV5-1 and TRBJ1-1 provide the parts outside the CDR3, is KAGVTQTPRYLIKTRGQQVTLSCSPISGHRSVSWYQQTPGQGLQFLFEYFSETQRNKGNFPGRFSGRQFSNSRSEMNVSTLELGDSALYLCASSLTTGTNTEAFFGQGTRLTVV.

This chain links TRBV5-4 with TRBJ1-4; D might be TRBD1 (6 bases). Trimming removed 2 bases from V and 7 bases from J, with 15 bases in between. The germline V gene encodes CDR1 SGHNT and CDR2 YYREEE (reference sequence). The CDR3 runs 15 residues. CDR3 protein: CASSFPEGGGEKLFF. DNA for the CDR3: TGTGCCAGCAGCTTTCCGGAGGGGGGTGGTGAAAAACTGTTTTTT.

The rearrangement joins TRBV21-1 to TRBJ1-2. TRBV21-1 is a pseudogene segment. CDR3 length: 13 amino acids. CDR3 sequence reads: CASSKDPTYGYTF. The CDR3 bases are TGTGCCAGCAGCAAAGATCCAACGTATGGCTACACCTTC.

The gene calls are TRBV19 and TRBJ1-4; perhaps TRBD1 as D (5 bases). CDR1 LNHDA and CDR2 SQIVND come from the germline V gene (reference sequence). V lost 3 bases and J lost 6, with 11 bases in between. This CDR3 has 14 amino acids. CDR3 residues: CASSMRGADEKLFF. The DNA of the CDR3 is TGTGCCAGTAGTATGAGAGGGGCGGATGAAAAACTGTTTTTT. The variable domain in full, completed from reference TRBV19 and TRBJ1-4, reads DGGITQSPKYLFRKEGQNVTLSCEQNLNHDAMYWYRQDPGQGLRLIYYSQIVNDFQKGDIAEGYSVSREKKESFPLTVTSAQKNPTAFYLCASSMRGADEKLFFGSGTQLSVL.

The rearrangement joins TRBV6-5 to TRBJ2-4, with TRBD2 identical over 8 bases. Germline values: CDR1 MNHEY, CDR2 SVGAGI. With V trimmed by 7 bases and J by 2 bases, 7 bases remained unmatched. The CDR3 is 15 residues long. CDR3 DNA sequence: TGTGCCAGCACCGGACTAGCTGGGACCAAAAACATTCAGTACTTC. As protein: CASTGLAGTKNIQYF.

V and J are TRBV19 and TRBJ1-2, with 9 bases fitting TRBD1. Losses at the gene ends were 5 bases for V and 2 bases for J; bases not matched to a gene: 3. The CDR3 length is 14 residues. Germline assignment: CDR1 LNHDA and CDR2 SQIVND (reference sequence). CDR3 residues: CASSPQGANYGYTF. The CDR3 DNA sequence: TGTGCCAGTAGTCCACAGGGGGCAAACTATGGCTACACCTTC. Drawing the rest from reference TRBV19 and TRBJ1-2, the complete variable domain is DGGITQSPKYLFRKEGQNVTLSCEQNLNHDAMYWYRQDPGQGLRLIYYSQIVNDFQKGDIAEGYSVSREKKESFPLTVTSAQKNPTAFYLCASSPQGANYGYTFGSGTRLTVV.

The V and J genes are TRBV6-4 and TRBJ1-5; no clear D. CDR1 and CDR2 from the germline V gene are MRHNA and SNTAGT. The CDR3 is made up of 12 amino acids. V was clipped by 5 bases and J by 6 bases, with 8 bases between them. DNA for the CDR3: TGTGCCAGCAGTTCCCGCCGTCAGCCCCAGCATTTT. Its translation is CASSSRRQPQHF.

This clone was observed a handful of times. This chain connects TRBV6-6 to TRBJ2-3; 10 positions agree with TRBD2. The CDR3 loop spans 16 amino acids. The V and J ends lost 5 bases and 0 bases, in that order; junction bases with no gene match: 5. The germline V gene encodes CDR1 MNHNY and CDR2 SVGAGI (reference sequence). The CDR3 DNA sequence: TGTGCCAGCAGTCGAGCGGGGGGGCGAAGCACAGATACGCAGTATTTT. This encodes CASSRAGGRSTDTQYF.

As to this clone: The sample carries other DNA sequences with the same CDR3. Written as DNA, the CDR3 is TGTGCCAGCAGCTTGGGCGGAAACACAGATACGCAGTATTTT. This gives the protein CASSLGGNTDTQYF. V and J are TRBV7-2 and TRBJ2-3; D uncertain. Germline assignment: CDR1 SGHTA and CDR2 FQGNSA. V was trimmed by 3 bases and J by 2 bases, leaving 9 bases between them. The CDR3 loop spans 14 amino acids.

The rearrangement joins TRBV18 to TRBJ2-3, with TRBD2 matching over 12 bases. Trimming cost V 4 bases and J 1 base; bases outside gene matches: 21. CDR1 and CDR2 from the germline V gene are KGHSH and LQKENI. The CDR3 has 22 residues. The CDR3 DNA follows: TGTGCCAGCTCACAACAGGGTCCTGGACTAGCGGGGACCCCGAGAGGCACAGATACGCAGTATTTT. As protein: CASSQQGPGLAGTPRGTDTQYF.

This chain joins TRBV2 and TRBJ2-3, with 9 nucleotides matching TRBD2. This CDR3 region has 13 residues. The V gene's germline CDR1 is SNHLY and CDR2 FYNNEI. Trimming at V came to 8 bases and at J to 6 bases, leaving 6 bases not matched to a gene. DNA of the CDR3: TGTGCCAGCTTTGCGGGGGGGCGGGATACGCAGTATTTT. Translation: CASFAGGRDTQYF.

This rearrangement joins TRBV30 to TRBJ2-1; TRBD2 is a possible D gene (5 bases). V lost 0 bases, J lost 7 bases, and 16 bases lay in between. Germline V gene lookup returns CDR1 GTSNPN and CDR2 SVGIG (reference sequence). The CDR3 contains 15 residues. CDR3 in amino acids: CAWSVIRGIGNEQFF. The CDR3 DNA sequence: TGTGCCTGGAGTGTAATACGGGGTATCGGGAATGAGCAGTTCTTC. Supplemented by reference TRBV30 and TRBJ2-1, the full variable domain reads SQTIHQWPATLVQPVGSPLSLECTVEGTSNPNLYWYRQAAGRGLQLLFYSVGIGQISSEVPQNLSASRPQDRQFILSSKKLLLSDSGFYLCAWSVIRGIGNEQFFGPGTRLTVL.

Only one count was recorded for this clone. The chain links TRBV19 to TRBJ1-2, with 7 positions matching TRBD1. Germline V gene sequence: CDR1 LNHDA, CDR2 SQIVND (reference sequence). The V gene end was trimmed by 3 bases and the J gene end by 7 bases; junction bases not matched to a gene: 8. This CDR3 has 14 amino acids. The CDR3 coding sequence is TGTGCCAGTAGTATCATTAACCGGGACAGTGGCTACACCTTC. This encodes CASSIINRDSGYTF. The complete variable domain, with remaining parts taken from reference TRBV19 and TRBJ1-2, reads DGGITQSPKYLFRKEGQNVTLSCEQNLNHDAMYWYRQDPGQGLRLIYYSQIVNDFQKGDIAEGYSVSREKKESFPLTVTSAQKNPTAFYLCASSIINRDSGYTFGSGTRLTVV.

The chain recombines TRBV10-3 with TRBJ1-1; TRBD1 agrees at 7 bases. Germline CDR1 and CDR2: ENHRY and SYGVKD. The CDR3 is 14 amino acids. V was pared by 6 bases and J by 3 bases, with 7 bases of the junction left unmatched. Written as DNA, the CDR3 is TGTGCCATCAGCCAACAGGGGACAGACACTGAAGCTTTCTTT. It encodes CAISQQGTDTEAFF.

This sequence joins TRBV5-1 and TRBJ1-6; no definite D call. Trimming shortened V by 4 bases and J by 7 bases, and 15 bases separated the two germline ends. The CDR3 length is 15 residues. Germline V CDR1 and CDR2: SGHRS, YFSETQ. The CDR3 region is CASSRFREANSPLHF. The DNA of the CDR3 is TGCGCCAGCAGCCGGTTTAGGGAGGCGAATTCACCCCTCCACTTT.

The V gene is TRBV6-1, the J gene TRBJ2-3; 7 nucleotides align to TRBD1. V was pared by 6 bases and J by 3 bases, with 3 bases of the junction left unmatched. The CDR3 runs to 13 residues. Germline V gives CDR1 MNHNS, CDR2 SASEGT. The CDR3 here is CASRRQGTDTQYF. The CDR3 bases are TGTGCCAGCAGGAGACAGGGAACAGATACGCAGTATTTT.

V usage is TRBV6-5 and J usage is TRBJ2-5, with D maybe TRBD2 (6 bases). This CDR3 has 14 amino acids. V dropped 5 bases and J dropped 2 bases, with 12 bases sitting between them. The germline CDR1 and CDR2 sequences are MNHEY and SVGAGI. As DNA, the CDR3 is TGTGCCAGCAGTATACGACTAGATCAAGAGACCCAGTACTTC. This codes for CASSIRLDQETQYF.

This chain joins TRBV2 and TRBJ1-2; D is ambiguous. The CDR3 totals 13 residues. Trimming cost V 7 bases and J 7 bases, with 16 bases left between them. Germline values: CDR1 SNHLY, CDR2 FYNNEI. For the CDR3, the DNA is TGTGCCAGCAAGAGGCGGAGCCCGATTGGCTACACCTTC. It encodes CASKRRSPIGYTF.

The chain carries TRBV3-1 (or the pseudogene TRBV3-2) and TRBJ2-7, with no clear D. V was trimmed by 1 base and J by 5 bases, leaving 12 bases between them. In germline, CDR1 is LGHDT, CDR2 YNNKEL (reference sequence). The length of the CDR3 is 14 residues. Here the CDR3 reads CASSQGPSLNEQYF. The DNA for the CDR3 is TGTGCCAGCAGCCAAGGGCCGTCGCTCAACGAGCAGTACTTC.

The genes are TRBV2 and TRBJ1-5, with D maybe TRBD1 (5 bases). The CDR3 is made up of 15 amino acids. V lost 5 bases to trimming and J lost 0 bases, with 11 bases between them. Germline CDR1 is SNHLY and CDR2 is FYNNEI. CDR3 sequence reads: CASSYDSRSNQPQHF. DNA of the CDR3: TGTGCCAGCAGTTATGACAGTCGTAGCAATCAGCCCCAGCATTTT.

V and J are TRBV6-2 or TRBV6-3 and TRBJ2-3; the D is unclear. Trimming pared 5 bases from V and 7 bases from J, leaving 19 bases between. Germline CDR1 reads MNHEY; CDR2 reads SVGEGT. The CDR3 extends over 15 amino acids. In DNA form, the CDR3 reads TGTGCCAGCAGTGCGACAAGAACGAAGGACCATACGCAGTATTTT. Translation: CASSATRTKDHTQYF.